This note documents a single TCR beta chain sequence. Its antigen is not known. This record comes from a study of tumor and adjacent non-tumor tissue in lung cancer. Study-level findings and limits: TCR diversity was significantly greater in tumor than normal lung tissue.

Germline CDR1 MDHEN, CDR2 SYDVKM. V gave up 7 bases and J gave up 4 bases; unmatched junction bases: 7. The CDR3 extends over 15 amino acids. This sample's RNA came from whole unsorted tissue. Donors were chemotherapy-naive, newly diagnosed lung cancer surgical patients in China, August–November 2014. The library came from three nested PCR rounds adapted from ARM-PCR protocols. TCRdb redid the calling of the multiplex PCR reads with MiXCR, one entry per CDR3 protein. Among under 150,000 distinct CDR3 sequences, around 66% were seen once, and the ten largest hold about 18%. This TCR came from a man between 60 and 75 years old with small cell lung cancer. The gene calls are TRBV28 and TRBJ2-1, with TRBD2 matching 10 bases. Sequenced sample: lung tumor tissue. CDR3 nucleotide sequence: TGTGCCAGCACTCTAGCGGGAGCAGGGTACAATGAGCAGTTCTTC. The encoded protein is CASTLAGAGYNEQFF.